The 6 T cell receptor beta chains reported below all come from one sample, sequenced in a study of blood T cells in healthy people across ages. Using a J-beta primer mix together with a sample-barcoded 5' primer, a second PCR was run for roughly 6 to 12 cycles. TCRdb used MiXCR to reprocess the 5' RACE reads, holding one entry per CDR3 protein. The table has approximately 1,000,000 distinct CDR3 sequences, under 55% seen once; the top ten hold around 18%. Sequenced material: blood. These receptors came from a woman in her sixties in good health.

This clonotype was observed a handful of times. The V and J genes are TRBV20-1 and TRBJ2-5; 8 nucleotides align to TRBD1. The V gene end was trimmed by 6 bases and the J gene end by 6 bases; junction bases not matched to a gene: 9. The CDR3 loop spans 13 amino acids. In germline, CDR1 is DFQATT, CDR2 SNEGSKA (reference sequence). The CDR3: CSAIRQGRQTQYF. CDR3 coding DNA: TGCAGTGCGATCAGACAGGGGAGGCAGACCCAGTACTTC.

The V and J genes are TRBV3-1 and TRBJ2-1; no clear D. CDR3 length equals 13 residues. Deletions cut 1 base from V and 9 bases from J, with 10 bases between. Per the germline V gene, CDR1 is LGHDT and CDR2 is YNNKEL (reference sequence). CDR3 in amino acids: CASSQVPDLEQFF. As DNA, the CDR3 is TGTGCCAGCAGCCAAGTCCCAGACCTTGAGCAGTTCTTC.

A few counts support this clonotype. CDR3 in DNA: TGTGCCAGCAGTCTACCGGGACTAGCCCCCTCCAATGAGCAGTTCTTC. It is translated as CASSLPGLAPSNEQFF. The chain couples TRBV28 to TRBJ2-1; 9 bases match TRBD2. Germline V gene data show CDR1 as MDHEN and CDR2 as SYDVKM. CDR3 length: 16 amino acids. The ends lost 5 bases at V and 6 bases at J; junction bases unmatched: 11.

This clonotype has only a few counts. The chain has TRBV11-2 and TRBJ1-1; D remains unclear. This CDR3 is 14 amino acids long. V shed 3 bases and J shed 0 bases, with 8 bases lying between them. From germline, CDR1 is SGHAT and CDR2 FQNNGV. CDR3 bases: TGTGCCAGCAGCTTCAGGACGATGAACACTGAAGCTTTCTTT. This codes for CASSFRTMNTEAFF.

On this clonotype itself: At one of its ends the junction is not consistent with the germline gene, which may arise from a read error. For the CDR3, the DNA is TGTGCCGGCAGTCTCAACTATCCGACAGGGTTGGAGACCCAGTACTTC. Amino acids: CAGSLNYPTGLETQYF. This chain connects TRBV28 to TRBJ2-5; 7 bases line up with TRBD1. The CDR3 sequence is 16 residues long. Germline CDR1 and CDR2: MDHEN and SYDVKM.

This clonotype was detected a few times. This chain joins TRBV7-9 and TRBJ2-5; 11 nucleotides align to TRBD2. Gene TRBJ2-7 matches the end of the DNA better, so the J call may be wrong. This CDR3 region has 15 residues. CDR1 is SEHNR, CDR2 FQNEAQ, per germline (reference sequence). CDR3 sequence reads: CASTQLAGALAEQYF. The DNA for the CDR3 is TGTGCCAGCACTCAACTAGCGGGAGCTCTCGCCGAGCAGTACTTC.